These 19 T cell receptor beta chains originate from one sample sequenced in a study of technical replicates of blood from several donors. The data were produced by immunoSEQ multiplex PCR, yet TCRdb's version contains in-frame clones alone and is incomplete. In the table there are more than 65,000 clones, over 75% of which are singletons. What was sequenced was PBMCs. Every receptor here comes from a human donor in good health. Some clones in this sample may be carry-over from other donors' samples.

The chain uses TRBV4-2 and TRBJ2-7, with 8 positions matching TRBD1. Germline CDR1 LGHNA, CDR2 YNFKEQ. The CDR3 loop spans 15 amino acids. V was pared by 1 base and J by 1 base, with 3 bases of the junction left unmatched. The CDR3 coding sequence is TGTGCCAGCAGCCAAGTGGGACAGGAGTCCTACGAGCAGTACTTC. It specifies CASSQVGQESYEQYF.

The chain has TRBV10-2 and TRBJ2-2; D not certain. Trimming cost V 0 bases and J 6 bases, with 20 bases left between them. CDR1 is WSHSY and CDR2 is SAAADI in the germline V gene. The CDR3 runs to 18 residues. The CDR3 DNA reads as TGCGCCAGCAGTGAGTCGATGGGCCTTAGAGAATTAGCCGGGGAGCTGTTTTTT. Its protein product is CASSESMGLRELAGELFF.

The chain combines TRBV4-2 with TRBJ2-3; tentatively, D is TRBD2 (6 bases). Germline V gene data show CDR1 as LGHNA and CDR2 as YNFKEQ. With 10 bases removed from V and 0 bases from J, the gap between germline ends came to 11 bases. The length of the CDR3 is 13 residues. The CDR3 DNA follows: TGTGCCACCGGGACTTTCAGCACAGATACGCAGTATTTT. Encoded protein: CATGTFSTDTQYF.

The rearrangement uses TRBV5-4 and TRBJ2-5; TRBD2 matches 8 bases. The CDR3 is made up of 16 amino acids. J was trimmed by 7 bases and V by 4 bases; bases with no gene match: 15. Germline CDR1 reads SGHNT; CDR2 reads YYREEE (reference sequence). The CDR3 region is CASSRGGSAGAVTQYF. The CDR3 DNA follows: TGTGCCAGCAGCCGAGGAGGTTCAGCGGGGGCGGTGACCCAGTACTTC. The full variable domain, in which reference TRBV5-4 and TRBJ2-5 provide the parts outside the CDR3, is ETGVTQSPTHLIKTRGQQVTLRCSSQSGHNTVSWYQQALGQGPQFIFQYYREEENGRGNFPPRFSGLQFPNYSSELNVNALELDDSALYLCASSRGGSAGAVTQYFGPGTRLLVL.

This rearrangement joins TRBV6-6 to TRBJ2-7; D gene uncertain. From germline, CDR1 is MNHNY and CDR2 SVGAGI (reference sequence). The ends were cut back, 6 bases at V and 1 base at J, with 16 bases in the middle. CDR3 length: 15 amino acids. The CDR3, as DNA: TGTGCCAGCAGAAGAGAAGCACCACGGTCCTACGAGCAGTACTTC. Encoded protein: CASRREAPRSYEQYF.

This chain joins TRBV9 and TRBJ2-2; the D gene is possibly TRBD1 (6 bases). Germline lookup yields CDR1 SGDLS and CDR2 YYNGEE. Trimming stripped 4 bases from V and 4 bases from J, with 11 bases between. The CDR3 is 14 residues long. CDR3 amino acids: CASSLQGSTGELFF. For the CDR3, the DNA is TGTGCCAGCAGCCTTCAGGGGAGCACCGGGGAGCTGTTTTTT.

The V gene is TRBV9, the J gene TRBJ2-3; D is possibly TRBD2 (6 bases). The germline CDR1 and CDR2 sequences are SGDLS and YYNGEE. Trimming cost V 0 bases and J 1 base, with 12 bases left between them. This CDR3 contains 16 residues. The CDR3 loop reads CASSVAKLAGTDTQYF. In DNA form, the CDR3 reads TGTGCCAGCAGCGTAGCTAAGTTAGCGGGCACAGATACGCAGTATTTT.

The chain joins TRBV7-2 to TRBJ2-1, with unresolved D. Per the germline V gene, CDR1 is SGHTA and CDR2 is FQGNSA. CDR3 length: 15 amino acids. Trimming cost V 5 bases and J 10 bases, with 21 bases left between them. Here the CDR3 DNA reads TGTGCCAGCAGCCCCTACGGTCCCGGGTTTATAGAGCAGTTCTTC. The encoded protein is CASSPYGPGFIEQFF.

The gene calls are TRBV7-6 and TRBJ2-5, with D perhaps matching TRBD1 (6 bases). V gave up 4 bases and J gave up 0 bases, with 9 bases separating them. Germline CDR1 is SGHVS and CDR2 is FNYEAQ. The length of the CDR3 is 14 residues. CDR3 nucleotide sequence: TGTGCCAGCAGCTCGGGACACAACCAAGAGACCCAGTACTTC. This gives the protein CASSSGHNQETQYF.

The chain uses TRBV18 and TRBJ2-2, with TRBD1 matching 12 bases. The V gene end was trimmed by 4 bases and the J gene end by 3 bases; junction bases not matched to a gene: 3. The V gene's germline CDR1 is KGHSH and CDR2 LQKENI. CDR3 size: 16 residues. The CDR3 nucleotides are TGTGCCAGCTCACGAGGGACAGGGGGCGACACCGGGGAGCTGTTTTTT. It is translated as CASSRGTGGDTGELFF. The full variable domain, completed using reference TRBV18 and TRBJ2-2, is NAGVMQNPRHLVRRRGQEARLRCSPMKGHSHVYWYRQLPEEGLKFMVYLQKENIIDESGMPKERFSAEFPKEGPSILRIQQVVRGDSAAYFCASSRGTGGDTGELFFGEGSRLTVL.

The V call is TRBV5-4, the J call TRBJ2-2, with TRBD1 matching over 8 bases. V shed 3 bases and J 7 bases; nucleotides not matched to a gene: 5. The CDR3 totals 14 residues. Germline loops: CDR1 SGHNT, CDR2 YYREEE (reference sequence). The CDR3 coding sequence is TGTGCCAGCAGCTCGCAGGGGGCAGTCGGGGAGCTGTTTTTT. It encodes CASSSQGAVGELFF.

CDR3 sequence reads: CASSEVGRESTDTQYF. CDR3 bases: TGTGCCAGCAGTGAAGTTGGTCGGGAAAGCACAGATACGCAGTATTTT. The J gene is TRBJ2-3, the V gene TRBV6-1; TRBD2 might be the D (5 bases). Germline V gene sequence: CDR1 MNHNS, CDR2 SASEGT. Trimming pared 1 base from V and 0 bases from J, leaving 11 bases between. The CDR3 length is 16 residues.

The rearrangement joins TRBV13 to TRBJ1-4; 7 bases match TRBD1. J was trimmed by 4 bases and V by 4 bases; bases with no gene match: 3. The CDR3 extends over 14 amino acids. Germline V lookup: CDR1 PRHDT, CDR2 FYEKMQ (reference sequence). CDR3 nucleotides: TGTGCCAGCAGCTGGGGACAGATTAATGAAAAACTGTTTTTT. It is translated as CASSWGQINEKLFF.

The chain combines TRBV2 with TRBJ1-6; 9 bases are a match to TRBD1. This CDR3 has 16 amino acids. Looked up from germline, CDR1 is SNHLY and CDR2 is FYNNEI. The junction had 9 bases not matched to a gene; V was cut back by 6 bases and J by 6 bases. CDR3 nucleotide sequence: TGTGCCAGCAGGTGGGGGACAGGGAACCCTAATTCACCCCTCCACTTT. Its translation: CASRWGTGNPNSPLHF.

This clone was observed a single time. The rearrangement joins TRBV18 to TRBJ2-5; D ambiguous. Per germline, CDR1 KGHSH and CDR2 LQKENI. Deletions cut 0 bases from V and 7 bases from J, with 12 bases between. The CDR3 is 14 residues long. The CDR3 loop reads CASSPPVSVGTQYF. DNA for the CDR3: TGTGCCAGCTCACCACCTGTCAGCGTCGGGACCCAGTACTTC.

The gene calls are TRBV18 and TRBJ1-5; TRBD1 agrees at 8 bases. From germline, CDR1 is KGHSH and CDR2 LQKENI. CDR3 length: 16 residues. V shed 1 base and J 4 bases; nucleotides not matched to a gene: 6. CDR3 sequence reads: CASSPQGTGGNQPQHF. CDR3 coding DNA: TGTGCCAGCTCACCACAGGGGACAGGTGGGAATCAGCCCCAGCATTTT. Combining the CDR3 with reference TRBV18 and TRBJ1-5 gives the whole variable domain NAGVMQNPRHLVRRRGQEARLRCSPMKGHSHVYWYRQLPEEGLKFMVYLQKENIIDESGMPKERFSAEFPKEGPSILRIQQVVRGDSAAYFCASSPQGTGGNQPQHFGDGTRLSIL.

This clone was recorded once. V is TRBV6-6 and J is TRBJ2-3; 11 bases agree with TRBD1. CDR1 and CDR2 from the germline V gene are MNHNY and SVGAGI (reference sequence). This CDR3 spans 16 amino acids. The J segment lost 7 bases and the V segment lost 6 bases, leaving 12 bases of the junction unmatched. The CDR3 bases are TGTGCCAGCAGCCCCCGGGACAGGGGGTTTGTCAATACGCAGTATTTT. Its translation is CASSPRDRGFVNTQYF.

V gene TRBV30 combines with J gene TRBJ1-1, with D unclear. Germline CDR1 reads GTSNPN; CDR2 reads SVGIG (reference sequence). The CDR3 runs to 15 residues. With 4 bases removed from V and 1 base from J, the gap between germline ends came to 16 bases. This CDR3 reads CAWNSLRLQNTEAFF. The DNA of the CDR3 is TGTGCCTGGAACTCCCTTCGTCTCCAGAACACTGAAGCTTTCTTT.

The V gene is TRBV21-1, the J gene TRBJ1-2; the table's D gene call, TRBD1, was not cross checked with the DNA. TRBV21-1 is listed as a pseudogene. This CDR3 is 15 amino acids long. The CDR3: CASTVGQGRGYGYTF. DNA of the CDR3: TGTGCCAGCACCGTGGGACAGGGGAGAGGGTATGGCTACACCTTC.